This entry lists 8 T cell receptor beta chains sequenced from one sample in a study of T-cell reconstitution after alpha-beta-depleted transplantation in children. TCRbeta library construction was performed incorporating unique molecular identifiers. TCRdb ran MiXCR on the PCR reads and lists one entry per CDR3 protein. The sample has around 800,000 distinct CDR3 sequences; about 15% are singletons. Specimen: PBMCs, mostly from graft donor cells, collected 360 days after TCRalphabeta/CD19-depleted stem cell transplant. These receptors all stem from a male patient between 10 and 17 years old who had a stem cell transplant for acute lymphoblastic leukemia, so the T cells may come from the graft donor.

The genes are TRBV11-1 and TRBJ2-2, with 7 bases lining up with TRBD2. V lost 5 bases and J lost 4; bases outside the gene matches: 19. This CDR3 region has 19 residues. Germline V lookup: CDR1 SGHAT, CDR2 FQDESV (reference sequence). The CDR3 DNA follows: TGTGCCAGCAGCCCCCCTTTCTTCGGGAGCGGGGCTGGCACCGGGGAGCTGTTTTTT. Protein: CASSPPFFGSGAGTGELFF.

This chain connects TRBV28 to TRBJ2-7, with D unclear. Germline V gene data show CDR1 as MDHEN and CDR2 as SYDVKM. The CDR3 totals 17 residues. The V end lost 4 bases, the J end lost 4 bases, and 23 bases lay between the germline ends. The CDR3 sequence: CASSSSLKEAPTYEQYF. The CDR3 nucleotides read TGTGCCAGCAGTTCTTCTCTAAAAGAGGCCCCTACATACGAGCAGTACTTC.

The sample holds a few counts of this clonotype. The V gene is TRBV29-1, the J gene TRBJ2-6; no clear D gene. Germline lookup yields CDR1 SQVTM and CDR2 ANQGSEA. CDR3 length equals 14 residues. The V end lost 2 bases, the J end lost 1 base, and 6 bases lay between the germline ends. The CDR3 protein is CSVESQSGANVLTF. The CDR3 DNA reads TGCAGCGTTGAATCGCAGTCTGGGGCCAACGTCCTGACTTTC.

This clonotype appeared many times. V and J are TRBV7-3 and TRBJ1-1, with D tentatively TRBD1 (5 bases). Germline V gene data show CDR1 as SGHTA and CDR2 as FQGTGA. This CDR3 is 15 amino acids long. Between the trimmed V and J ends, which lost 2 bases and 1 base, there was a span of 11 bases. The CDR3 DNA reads TGTGCCAGCAGCTTATCGAGCGGACAGAACACTGAAGCTTTCTTT. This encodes CASSLSSGQNTEAFF.

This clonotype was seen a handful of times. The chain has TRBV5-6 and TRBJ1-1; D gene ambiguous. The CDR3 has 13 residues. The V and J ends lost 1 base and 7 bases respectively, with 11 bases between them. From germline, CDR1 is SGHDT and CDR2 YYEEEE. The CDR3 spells CASSLPLRSEAFF. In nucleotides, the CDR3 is TGTGCCAGCAGCTTGCCTTTGAGGAGTGAAGCTTTCTTT. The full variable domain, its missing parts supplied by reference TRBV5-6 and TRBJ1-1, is DAGVTQSPTHLIKTRGQQVTLRCSPKSGHDTVSWYQQALGQGPQFIFQYYEEEERQRGNFPDRFSGHQFPNYSSELNVNALLLGDSALYLCASSLPLRSEAFFGQGTRLTVV.

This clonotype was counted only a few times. The CDR3 DNA is TGTGCCAGCAGCTTGACCAGGGATCCCCACTCCTACGAGCAGTACTTC. This translates into CASSLTRDPHSYEQYF. The chain combines TRBV7-9 with TRBJ2-7, with TRBD1 as a possible D gene (5 bases). V shed 3 bases and J shed 0 bases, with 15 bases lying between them. This CDR3 region has 16 residues. Germline CDR1 and CDR2: SEHNR and FQNEAQ (reference sequence).

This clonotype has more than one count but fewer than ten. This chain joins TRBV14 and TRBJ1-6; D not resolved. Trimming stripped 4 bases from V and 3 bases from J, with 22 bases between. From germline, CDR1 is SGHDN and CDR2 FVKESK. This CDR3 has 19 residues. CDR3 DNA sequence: TGTGCCAGCAGCCGACTGTACAGATCCCCGGGCGGCTATAATTCACCCCTCCACTTT. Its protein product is CASSRLYRSPGGYNSPLHF.

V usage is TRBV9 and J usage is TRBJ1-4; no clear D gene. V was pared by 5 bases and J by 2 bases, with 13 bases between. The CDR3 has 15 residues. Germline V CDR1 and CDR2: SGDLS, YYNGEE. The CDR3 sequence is CASRKGSLTNEKLFF. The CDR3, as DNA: TGTGCCAGCAGAAAAGGGTCCCTCACTAATGAAAAACTGTTTTTT.